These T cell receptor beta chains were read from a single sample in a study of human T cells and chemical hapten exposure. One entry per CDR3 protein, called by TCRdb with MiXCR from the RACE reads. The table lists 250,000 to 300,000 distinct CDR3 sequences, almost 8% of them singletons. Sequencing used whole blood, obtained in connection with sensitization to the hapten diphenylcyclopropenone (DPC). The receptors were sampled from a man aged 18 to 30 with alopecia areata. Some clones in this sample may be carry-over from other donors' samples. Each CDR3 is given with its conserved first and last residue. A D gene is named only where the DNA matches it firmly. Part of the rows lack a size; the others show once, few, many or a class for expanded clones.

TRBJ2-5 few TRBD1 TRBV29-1 TGCAGCGTTGAAAGGGGGACAGATCAAGAGACCCAGTACTTC CSVERGTDQETQYF
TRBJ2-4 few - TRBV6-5 TGTGCCAGCAGCACCCCGGGGCTAGCCAAAAACATTCAGTACTTC CASSTPGLAKNIQYF
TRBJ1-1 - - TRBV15 TGTGCCACCAGCTCGTCGGGGAGGGCTGAAGCTTTCTTT CATSSSGRAEAFF
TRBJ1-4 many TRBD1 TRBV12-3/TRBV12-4 TGTGCCAGCAGTTTGACAGGGACAGGGAGGGGAAAACTGTTTTTT CASSLTGTGRGKLFF
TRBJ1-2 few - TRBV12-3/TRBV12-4 TGTGCCAGCAGTTTAAGCAGGGTCTATGGCTACACCTTC CASSLSRVYGYTF
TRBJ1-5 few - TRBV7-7 TGTGCCAGCAGCCTCAAGGGGGAGAGGAGCAATCAGCCCCAGCATTTT CASSLKGERSNQPQHF
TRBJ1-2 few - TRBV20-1 TGCAGTGCTAGAGGCCCCTTGGTTTTAGAGAATGGCTACACCTTC CSARGPLVLENGYTF
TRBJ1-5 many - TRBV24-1 TGTGCCACCAGTGATTTTGAACAGCCCCAGCATTTT CATSDFEQPQHF
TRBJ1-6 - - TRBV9 TGTGCCAGCAGCGTAGGAGGGGCGGATTCACCCCTCCACTTT CASSVGGADSPLHF
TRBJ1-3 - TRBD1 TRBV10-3 TGTGCCGTAGGGGACAGCAACTCTGGAAACACCATATATTTT CAVGDSNSGNTIYF
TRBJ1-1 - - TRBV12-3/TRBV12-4 TGTGCCAGCAGCAACAGGGTCGAAGCTTTCTTT CASSNRVEAFF
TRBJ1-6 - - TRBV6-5 TGTGCCAGCAGTCCCTGGGCGAATTCACCCCTCCACTTT CASSPWANSPLHF
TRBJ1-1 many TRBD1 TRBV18 TGTGCCAGCTCATCTAGACCGGGACAGGGAATATTAGGGACTGAAGCTTTCTTT CASSSRPGQGILGTEAFF
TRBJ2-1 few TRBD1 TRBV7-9 TGTGCCAGCAGCATGACAGGGGATCGCAATGAGCAGTTCTTC CASSMTGDRNEQFF
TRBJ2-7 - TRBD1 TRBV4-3 TGCGCCAGCAGCCAACTAACCGGGACAGGATACGAGCAGTACTTC CASSQLTGTGYEQYF
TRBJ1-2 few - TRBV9 TGTGCCAGCAGCGTAGCAGGCGTCGGCTATGGCTACACCTTC CASSVAGVGYGYTF
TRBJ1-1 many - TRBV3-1 TGTGCCAGCAGCCAGGGGAGGAACACTGAAGCTTTCTTT CASSQGRNTEAFF
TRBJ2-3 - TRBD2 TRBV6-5 TGTGCCAGCAGTTACCTCACTAGCGGGGGTGCAGATACGCAGTATTTT CASSYLTSGGADTQYF
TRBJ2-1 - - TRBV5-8 TGTGCCAGCAGCTTGGTCGACAGAGTAGGCTCCTACAATGAGCAGTTCTTC CASSLVDRVGSYNEQFF
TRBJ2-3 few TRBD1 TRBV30 TGTGCCTGGAGTGAAACCCCCTCTGGGAACAGGGGTCGCCTGTATTTT CAWSETPSGNRGRLYF
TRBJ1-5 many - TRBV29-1 TGCAGCGTTGAACAGGGGACCAATCAGCCCCAGCATTTT CSVEQGTNQPQHF
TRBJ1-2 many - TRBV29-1 TGCAGCGTTGAGCACCCTCTCCGTAGCTATGGCTACACCTTC CSVEHPLRSYGYTF
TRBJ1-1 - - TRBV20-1 TGCAGTGCTCCCCGGGTGAACACTGAAGCTTTCTTT CSAPRVNTEAFF
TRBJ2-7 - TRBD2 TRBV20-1 TGCAGTGCTAGTTCTAGCGGGGGGCCCACCTACGAGCAGTACTTC CSASSSGGPTYEQYF
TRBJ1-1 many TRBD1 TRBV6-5 TGTGCCAGCAGGTCGGGACAGTCAAACACTGAAGCTTTCTTT CASRSGQSNTEAFF
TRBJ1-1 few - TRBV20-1 TGCGGTCCCCAGGGGTTTAAAGCTTTCTTT CGPQGFKAFF
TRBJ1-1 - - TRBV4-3 TGCGCCAGCAGCCGAAACGCCGGGACGGCGAACACTGAAGCTTTCTTT CASSRNAGTANTEAFF
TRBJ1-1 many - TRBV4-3 TGCGCCAGCAGCCAAGGCCGTTCTAGGCCGAACACTGAAGCTTTCTTT CASSQGRSRPNTEAFF
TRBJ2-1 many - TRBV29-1 TGCAGCGTTGATAGAGGTTTTAGCTACTTTGGTTTATATCACAATGAGCAGTTCTTC CSVDRGFSYFGLYHNEQFF
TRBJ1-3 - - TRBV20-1 TGCAGTGCTAGAGATCAGGAGACCTCTGGAAACACCATATATTTT CSARDQETSGNTIYF
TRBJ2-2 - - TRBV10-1 TGCGCCAGCAGTGCCCCGCAAGTTCCCGGGGAGCTGTTTTTT CASSAPQVPGELFF
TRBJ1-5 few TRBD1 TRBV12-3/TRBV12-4 TGTGCCAGCAGACAAGGGGACAGGGGTCAGCCCCAGCATTTT CASRQGDRGQPQHF
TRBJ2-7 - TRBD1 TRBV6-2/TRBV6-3 TGTGCCAGCAGTTCAAGACAGGGTCAGTACGAGCAGTACTTC CASSSRQGQYEQYF
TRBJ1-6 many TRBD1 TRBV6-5 TGTGCCAGCAGCCGGGACAGCCAAAGTACCTCCTATAATTCACCCCTCCACTTT CASSRDSQSTSYNSPLHF